This T cell receptor beta chain was documented in a study of shared clonotypes between healthy human individuals. The unsorted PBMC replicate PCRs were performed with approximately 0.3 ug DNA, tens of thousands of T cell genomes. TCRdb's copy holds only in-frame clones and misses some; the assay was immunoSEQ multiplex PCR. This sample has 450,000 to 500,000 clones, with 81% found just once. A note on this clone: What it binds is unknown.

Study-level points and caveats: Only blood underwent sampling, and tissue repertoires likely differ.

This CDR3 region has 11 residues. Looked up from germline, CDR1 is SNHLY and CDR2 is FYNNEI. V shed 7 bases and J shed 3 bases, with 4 bases lying between them. The V gene is TRBV2, the J gene TRBJ2-1; no firm D call. This TCR was sampled from a woman aged 40 to 55 in good health. Some clones in this sample may be carry-over from other donors' samples. Input material: PBMCs. In DNA, the CDR3 is TGTGCCAGCATGAACTACAATGAGCAGTTCTTC. It encodes CASMNYNEQFF.